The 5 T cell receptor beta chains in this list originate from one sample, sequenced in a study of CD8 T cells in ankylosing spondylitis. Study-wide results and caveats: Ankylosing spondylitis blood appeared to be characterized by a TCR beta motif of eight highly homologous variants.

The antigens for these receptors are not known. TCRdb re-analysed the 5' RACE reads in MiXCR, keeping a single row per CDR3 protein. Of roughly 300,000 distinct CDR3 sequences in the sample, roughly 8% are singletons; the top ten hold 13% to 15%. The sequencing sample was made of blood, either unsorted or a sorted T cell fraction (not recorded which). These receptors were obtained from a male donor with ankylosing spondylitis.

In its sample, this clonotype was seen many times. The DNA of the CDR3 is TGTGCCAGCACCCTAGGCCCGAACACCGGGGAGCTGTTTTTT. Translated: CASTLGPNTGELFF. The gene calls are TRBV2 and TRBJ2-2; D unresolved. CDR1 and CDR2 (germline): SNHLY, FYNNEI. Deletions cut 7 bases from V and 0 bases from J, with 9 bases between. The CDR3 extends over 14 amino acids.

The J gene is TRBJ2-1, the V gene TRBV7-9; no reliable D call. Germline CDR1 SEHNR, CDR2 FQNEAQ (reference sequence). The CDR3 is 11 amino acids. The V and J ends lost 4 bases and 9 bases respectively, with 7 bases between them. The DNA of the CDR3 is TGTGCCAGCAGCTCTAGTACTGAGCAGTTCTTC. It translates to CASSSSTEQFF.

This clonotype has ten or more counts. As DNA, the CDR3 is TGTGCCAGCAGCCGGACAGGGGGTTTTACAGATACGCAGTATTTT. Translated, it gives CASSRTGGFTDTQYF. The chain links TRBV7-9 to TRBJ2-3; TRBD1 agrees at 10 bases. V gave up 5 bases and J gave up 3 bases; unmatched junction bases: 5. This CDR3 is 15 amino acids long. Germline V gene sequence: CDR1 SEHNR, CDR2 FQNEAQ (reference sequence).

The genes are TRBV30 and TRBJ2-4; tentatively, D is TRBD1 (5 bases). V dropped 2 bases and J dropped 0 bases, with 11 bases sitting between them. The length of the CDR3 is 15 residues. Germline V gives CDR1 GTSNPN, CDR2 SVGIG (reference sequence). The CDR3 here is CAWSLTDLAKNIQYF. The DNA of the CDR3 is TGTGCCTGGAGTTTGACAGACTTAGCCAAAAACATTCAGTACTTC.

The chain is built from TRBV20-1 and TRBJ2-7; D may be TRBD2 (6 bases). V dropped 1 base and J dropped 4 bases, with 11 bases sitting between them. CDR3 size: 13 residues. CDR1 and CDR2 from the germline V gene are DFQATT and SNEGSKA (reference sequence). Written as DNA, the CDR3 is TGCAGTGCTAGAGCGGGAGAGTGGTACGAGCAGTACTTC. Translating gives CSARAGEWYEQYF.